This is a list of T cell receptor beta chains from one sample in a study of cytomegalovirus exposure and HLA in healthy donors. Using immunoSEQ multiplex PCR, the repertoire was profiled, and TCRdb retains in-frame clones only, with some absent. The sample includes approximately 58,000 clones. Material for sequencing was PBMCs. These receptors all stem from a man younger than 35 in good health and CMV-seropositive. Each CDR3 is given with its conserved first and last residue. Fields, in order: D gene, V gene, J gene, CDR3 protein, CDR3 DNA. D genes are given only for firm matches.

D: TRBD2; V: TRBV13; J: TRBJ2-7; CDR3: CASSPQAGVPSYEQYF; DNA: TGTGCCAGCAGCCCCCAAGCGGGAGTGCCTTCCTACGAGCAGTACTTC
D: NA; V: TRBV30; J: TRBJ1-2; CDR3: CAWNQGWNGYTF; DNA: TGTGCCTGGAATCAGGGTTGGAATGGCTACACCTTC
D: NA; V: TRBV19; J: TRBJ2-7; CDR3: CASSIGGLAYEQYF; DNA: TGTGCCAGTAGTATAGGTGGTCTGGCTTACGAGCAGTACTTC
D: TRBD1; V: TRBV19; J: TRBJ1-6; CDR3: CASTLTRDRGPLHF; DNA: TGTGCCAGTACCCTCACGAGGGACAGGGGTCCCCTCCACTTT
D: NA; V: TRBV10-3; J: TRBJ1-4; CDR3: CAIKQSGTNEKLFF; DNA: TGTGCCATCAAGCAATCGGGGACTAATGAAAAACTGTTTTTT
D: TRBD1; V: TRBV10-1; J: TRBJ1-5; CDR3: CASSHGQADVNQPQHF; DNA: TGCGCCAGCAGTCACGGACAGGCGGACGTAAATCAGCCCCAGCATTTT
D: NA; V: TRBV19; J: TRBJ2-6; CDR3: CASSAGGVSGANVLTF; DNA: TGTGCCAGTAGTGCGGGTGGTGTCTCTGGGGCCAACGTCCTGACTTTC
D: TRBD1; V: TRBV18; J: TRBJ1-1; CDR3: CASSPPDLKPGGAEAFF; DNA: TGTGCCAGCTCACCACCCGACTTGAAGCCAGGGGGTGCTGAAGCTTTCTTT
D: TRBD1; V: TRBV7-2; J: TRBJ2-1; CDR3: CASSRTGGFEQFF; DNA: TGTGCCAGCAGCCGGACAGGGGGCTTCGAGCAGTTCTTC
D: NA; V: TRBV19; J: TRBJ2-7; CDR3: CASSAFRGHEQYF; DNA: TGTGCCAGTTCGGCATTCAGGGGCCACGAGCAGTACTTC
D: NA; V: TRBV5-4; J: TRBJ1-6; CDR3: CASSYRQASNSPLHF; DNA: TGTGCCAGCAGCTACCGACAGGCATCTAATTCACCCCTCCACTTT
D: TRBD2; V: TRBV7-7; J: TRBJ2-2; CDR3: CASSSSSGTNTGELFF; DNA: TGTGCCAGCAGCTCTTCTAGCGGGACGAACACCGGGGAGCTGTTTTTT
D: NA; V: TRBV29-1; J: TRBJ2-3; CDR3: CSVTGSSTDTQYF; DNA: TGCAGCGTCACAGGGTCTAGCACAGATACGCAGTATTTT
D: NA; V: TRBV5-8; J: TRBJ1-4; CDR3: CASSLGQATTNEKLFF; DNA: TGTGCCAGCAGCTTGGGACAGGCTACAACTAATGAAAAACTGTTTTTT
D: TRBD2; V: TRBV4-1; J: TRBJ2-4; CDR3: CASSPLLAGGLNIQYF; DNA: TGCGCCAGCAGCCCCTTACTAGCGGGAGGTTTGAACATTCAGTACTTC
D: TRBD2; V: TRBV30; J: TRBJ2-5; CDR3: CAWSSGVQETQYF; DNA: TGTGCCTGGTCAAGCGGGGTTCAAGAGACCCAGTACTTC
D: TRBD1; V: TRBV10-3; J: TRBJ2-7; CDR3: CAISGGQGAIYEQYF; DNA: TGTGCCATCAGTGGGGGACAGGGGGCCATCTACGAGCAGTACTTC
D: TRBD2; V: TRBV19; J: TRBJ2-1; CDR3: CASSSGLVFHNEQFF; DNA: TGTGCCAGTAGTTCGGGACTAGTTTTTCACAATGAGCAGTTCTTC
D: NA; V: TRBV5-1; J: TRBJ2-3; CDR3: CASSSTGLALDTQYF; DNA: TGCGCCAGCAGCTCGACGGGACTCGCCTTGGATACGCAGTATTTT
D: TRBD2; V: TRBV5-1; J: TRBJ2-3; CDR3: CASSGGTSGRGPDTQYF; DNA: TGCGCCAGCAGCGGAGGGACTAGCGGGAGGGGACCAGATACGCAGTATTTT
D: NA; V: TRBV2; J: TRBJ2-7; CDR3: CASSEAGGIPYEQYF; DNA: TGTGCCAGCAGTGAAGCGGGGGGAATTCCCTACGAGCAGTACTTC
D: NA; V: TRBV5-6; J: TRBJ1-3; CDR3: CASSFSSGNTIYF; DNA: TGTGCCAGCAGCTTTTCTTCTGGAAACACCATATATTTT
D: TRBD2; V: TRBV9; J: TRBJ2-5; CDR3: CASSVGLAQETQYF; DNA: TGTGCCAGCAGCGTAGGACTAGCGCAAGAGACCCAGTACTTC
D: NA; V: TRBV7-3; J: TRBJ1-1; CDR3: CASSSGGVNTEAFF; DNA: TGTGCCAGCAGCTCGGGGGGGGTGAACACTGAAGCTTTCTTT
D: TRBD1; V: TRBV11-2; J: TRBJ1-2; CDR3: CASSSGTGDLYGYTF; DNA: TGTGCCAGCAGCTCCGGGACAGGGGACCTCTATGGCTACACCTTC
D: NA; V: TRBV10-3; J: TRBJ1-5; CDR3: CAISESIGVRGSNQPQHF; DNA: TGTGCCATCAGTGAGTCGATAGGAGTTCGCGGTAGCAATCAGCCCCAGCATTTT
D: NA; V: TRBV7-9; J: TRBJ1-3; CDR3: CASSLDRNYYGNTIYF; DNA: TGTGCCAGCAGCTTAGACAGGAACTACTATGGAAACACCATATATTTT
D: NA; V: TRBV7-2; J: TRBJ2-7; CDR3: CASSPNAQGEQYF; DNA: TGTGCCAGCAGCCCTAACGCCCAGGGGGAGCAGTACTTC
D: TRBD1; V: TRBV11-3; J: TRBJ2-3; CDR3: CASSSRQGGTDTQYF; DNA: TGTGCCAGCAGCTCCCGACAGGGGGGCACAGATACGCAGTATTTT
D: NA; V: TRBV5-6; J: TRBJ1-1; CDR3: CASSPTPNTEAFF; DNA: TGTGCCAGCAGCCCGACACCGAACACTGAAGCTTTCTTT
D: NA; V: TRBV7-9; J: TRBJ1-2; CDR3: CASSLDKRGYTF; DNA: TGTGCCAGCAGCTTAGATAAGCGTGGCTACACCTTC
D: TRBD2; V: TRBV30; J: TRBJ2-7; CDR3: CAWSLAGGPGEQYF; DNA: TGTGCCTGGAGTCTAGCGGGAGGTCCTGGCGAGCAGTACTTC
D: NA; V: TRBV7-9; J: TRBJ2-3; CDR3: CASSEDWHGTDTQYF; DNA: TGTGCCAGCAGCGAGGACTGGCACGGCACAGATACGCAGTATTTT
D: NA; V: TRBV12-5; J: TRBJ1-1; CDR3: CASGLVIRGLTEAFF; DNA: TGTGCTAGTGGTTTGGTAATAAGGGGATTAACTGAAGCTTTCTTT
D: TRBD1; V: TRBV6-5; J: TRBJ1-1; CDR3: CASSFIRGWTEAFF; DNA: TGTGCCAGCAGTTTTATCAGGGGGTGGACTGAAGCTTTCTTT
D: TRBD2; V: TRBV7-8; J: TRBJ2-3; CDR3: CASSLFPVAGGPTDTQYF; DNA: TGTGCCAGCAGCCTCTTCCCTGTAGCGGGAGGGCCCACAGATACGCAGTATTTT
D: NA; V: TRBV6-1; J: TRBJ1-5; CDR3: CASSDEEASGNQPQHF; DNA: TGTGCCAGCAGTGACGAGGAGGCCTCGGGCAATCAGCCCCAGCATTTT
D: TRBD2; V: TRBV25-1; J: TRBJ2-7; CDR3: CASSDSATTSGEYEQYF; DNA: TGTGCCAGCAGTGACTCCGCAACGACTAGCGGGGAGTACGAGCAGTACTTC
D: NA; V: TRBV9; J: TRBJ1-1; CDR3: CASSADWGLNTEAFF; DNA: TGTGCCAGCAGCGCTGACTGGGGGCTGAACACTGAAGCTTTCTTT
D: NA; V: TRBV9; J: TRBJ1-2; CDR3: CASRATGEGYGYTF; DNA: TGTGCCAGCAGGGCGACGGGGGAGGGCTATGGCTACACCTTC
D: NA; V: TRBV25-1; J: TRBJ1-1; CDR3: CASSEQGTEAFF; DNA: TGTGCCAGCAGTGAACAGGGGACTGAAGCTTTCTTT
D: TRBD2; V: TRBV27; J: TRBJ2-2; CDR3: CASTKAGGVTGELFF; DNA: TGTGCCAGCACCAAAGCGGGAGGGGTCACCGGGGAGCTGTTTTTT
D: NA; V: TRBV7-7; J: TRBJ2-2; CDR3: CASSSDSNTGELFF; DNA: TGTGCCAGCAGCTCCGACAGTAACACCGGGGAGCTGTTTTTT
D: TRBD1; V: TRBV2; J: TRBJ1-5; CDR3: CASSEPGGGQPQHF; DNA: TGTGCCAGCAGTGAACCAGGGGGAGGTCAGCCCCAGCATTTT